This T cell receptor beta chain originates from a study of cytomegalovirus exposure and HLA in healthy donors. Primers included in the PCR were 60 Vbeta and 13 Jbeta primers. Sequencing was performed with immunoSEQ multiplex PCR; in TCRdb, only in-frame clones are kept and a portion is missing. The table records 140,000 or so clones, about 84% of them present only once. V was clipped by 5 bases and J by 8 bases, with 15 bases between them. This CDR3 is 13 amino acids long. Germline lookup yields CDR1 LNHDA and CDR2 SQIVND (reference sequence). Study-wide results and caveats: Being productive about 90% or about 30% of the time was typical of most TCR beta V segments in an earlier analysis. According to reports, the classifier identified cytomegalovirus status with high specificity and sensitivity. An analysis was carried out later, and it reportedly showed fewer N-insertions in an Asian-associated ancestry cluster than the approximately 670-donor mean. The study recorded 164 TCR beta chains that were cytomegalovirus-associated.

Notes on this clone: Its target is not known.

Sequenced input: PBMCs. This TCR came from a woman between 18 and 29 years old in good health and CMV-seropositive. The gene calls are TRBV19 and TRBJ1-1, with a tentative D call TRBD1 (5 bases). The CDR3 loop is CASSFQGTIEAFF. In DNA, the CDR3 is TGTGCCAGTAGTTTCCAGGGCACCATAGAAGCTTTCTTT.